The following is a T cell receptor beta chain sequence with its context. Its antigen is still unknown. The data stem from a study of PD-1 blockade in mismatch repair-deficient tumors. This table comes from immunoSEQ multiplex PCR, and its TCRdb copy is limited to in-frame clones, with some not included. This sample has approximately 9,000 clones, with around 90% found just once. CDR1 MGHRA and CDR2 YSYEKL come from the germline V gene. Trimming shortened V by 2 bases and J by 4 bases, and 15 bases separated the two germline ends. The CDR3 extends over 15 amino acids. Time point meaning: roughly 11-day in vitro stimulation with candidate neoantigen peptide 3. About seven ELISpot-reactive neoantigen peptides each drove an approximately ten-day in vitro stimulation.

This sequence originates from an adult with mismatch repair-deficient cancer. The J gene is TRBJ2-7, the V gene TRBV4-1; D is undetermined. Sequencing was performed on cells cultured in vitro, taken from a patient treated with pembrolizumab. CDR3 loop: CASSQFEAEVYEQYF. DNA of the CDR3: TGCGCCAGCAGCCAATTCGAGGCAGAGGTTTACGAGCAGTACTTC.